Presented here are 17 T cell receptor beta chains from one specimen sequenced in a study of blood T cell repertoires in COVID-19. Clones were read by immunoSEQ multiplex PCR, and TCRdb kept only the in-frame ones, dropping some. The data show 100,000 to 150,000 clones, about 86% seen once. Material: peripheral blood. The receptors shown here come from a woman aged 45 to 65 with acute or convalescent COVID-19.

The chain carries TRBV10-3 and TRBJ1-2; D possibly corresponds to TRBD1 (5 bases). This CDR3 region has 14 residues. V shed 0 bases and J shed 4 bases, with 9 bases lying between them. The germline gives CDR1 ENHRY, CDR2 SYGVKD. The CDR3 region is CAISESGGAYGYTF. Written as DNA, the CDR3 is TGTGCCATCAGTGAGTCGGGGGGTGCCTATGGCTACACCTTC.

Here the CDR3 DNA reads TGCGCCAGCAGTTCGGGGGTTAGCACAGATACGCAGTATTTT. Encoded protein: CASSSGVSTDTQYF. The gene calls are TRBV5-1 and TRBJ2-3; D is possibly TRBD2 (6 bases). Germline-derived CDR1 and CDR2 are SGHRS and YFSETQ. The CDR3 spans 14 residues. V shed 5 bases and J shed 0 bases, with 10 bases lying between them.

The rearrangement joins TRBV13 to TRBJ1-1; weak D call: TRBD1 (6 bases). Germline-derived CDR1 and CDR2 are PRHDT and FYEKMQ (reference sequence). Trimming left V 4 bases short and J 0 bases short, with 9 bases between. This CDR3 region has 14 residues. As DNA, the CDR3 is TGTGCCAGCAGCTCGGGACATCTGAACACTGAAGCTTTCTTT. It is translated as CASSSGHLNTEAFF.

This chain links TRBV5-1 with TRBJ2-5, with TRBD2 matching 11 bases. The CDR3 runs to 18 residues. CDR1 and CDR2 from the germline V gene are SGHRS and YFSETQ. The J segment lost 1 base and the V segment lost 3 bases, leaving 11 bases of the junction unmatched. CDR3 bases: TGCGCCAGCAGCTCGCGACTAGCGGGGACCATACTCCAAGAGACCCAGTACTTC. Its translation: CASSSRLAGTILQETQYF.

The chain uses TRBV7-9 and TRBJ1-4; 8 positions agree with TRBD1. Germline loops: CDR1 SEHNR, CDR2 FQNEAQ (reference sequence). The CDR3 totals 14 residues. The trim removed 4 bases at V and 4 bases at J, leaving 2 bases unmatched. The CDR3 DNA reads TGTGCCAGCAGCTCGGGACAGGTTAATGAAAAACTGTTTTTT. Translated: CASSSGQVNEKLFF.

The V call is TRBV28, the J call TRBJ1-2; 9 bases map to TRBD1. The CDR3 covers 14 residues. Germline CDR1 reads MDHEN; CDR2 reads SYDVKM. The J segment lost 9 bases and the V segment lost 2 bases, leaving 7 bases of the junction unmatched. CDR3 DNA: TGTGCCAGCAGTTTACACAGGGACAGGGCAAGCTACACCTTC. This translates into CASSLHRDRASYTF.

The gene calls are TRBV5-1 and TRBJ1-4, with 7 nucleotides matching TRBD1. The CDR3 runs to 15 residues. CDR1 SGHRS and CDR2 YFSETQ come from the germline V gene. J was trimmed by 0 bases and V by 4 bases; bases with no gene match: 3. The CDR3 is CASSAGTATNEKLFF. For the CDR3, the DNA is TGCGCCAGCAGCGCGGGGACAGCAACTAATGAAAAACTGTTTTTT.

The V and J genes are TRBV11-3 and TRBJ2-1; 7 bases align to TRBD1. The CDR3 consists of 17 residues. CDR1 SGHNT and CDR2 YENEEA come from the germline V gene. Trimming took 5 bases from V and 5 from J; bases not matched to a gene: 15. The CDR3 here is CASSKGTGQGVHNEQFF. The CDR3 DNA reads TGTGCCAGCAGCAAGGGCACGGGGCAGGGGGTCCACAATGAGCAGTTCTTC.

The rearrangement links TRBV19 to TRBJ2-5; D remains ambiguous. The CDR3 loop spans 15 amino acids. CDR1 is LNHDA and CDR2 is SQIVND in the germline V gene (reference sequence). The ends were cut back, 2 bases at V and 0 bases at J, with 10 bases in the middle. The CDR3 region is CASSIRSPYQETQYF. The CDR3, as DNA: TGTGCCAGTAGTATACGGTCCCCTTACCAAGAGACCCAGTACTTC.

This chain links TRBV3-1 (or the pseudogene TRBV3-2) with TRBJ1-1, with D possibly being TRBD1 (6 bases). The CDR3 has 15 amino acids. The V and J ends lost 4 bases and 0 bases respectively, with 12 bases between them. Germline CDR1 reads LGHDT; CDR2 reads YNNKEL (reference sequence). CDR3 sequence (DNA): TGTGCCAGCAGCCCCCTTGGACAGCTGAACACTGAAGCTTTCTTT. It translates to CASSPLGQLNTEAFF.

The V call is TRBV19, the J call TRBJ1-1; D remains unclear. Germline CDR1 is LNHDA and CDR2 is SQIVND (reference sequence). The CDR3 contains 14 residues. Trimming removed 1 base at V and 5 bases at J, with 11 bases between. CDR3 sequence: CASSIGGRNTEAFF. The DNA of the CDR3 is TGTGCCAGTAGTATAGGCGGGAGAAATACTGAAGCTTTCTTT.

The V gene is TRBV7-9, the J gene TRBJ1-1; no reliable D call. CDR1 is SEHNR and CDR2 is FQNEAQ in the germline V gene (reference sequence). The CDR3 sequence is 13 residues long. V shed 3 bases and J shed 4 bases, with 9 bases lying between them. CDR3 in amino acids: CASSFSSSTEAFF. The DNA for the CDR3 is TGTGCCAGCAGCTTTAGCAGCTCCACTGAAGCTTTCTTT.

The V and J genes are TRBV9 and TRBJ2-3; D unresolved. The CDR3 runs to 11 residues. Per the germline V gene, CDR1 is SGDLS and CDR2 is YYNGEE. V lost 3 bases and J 3 bases, leaving 2 bases between the germline ends. DNA for the CDR3: TGTGCCAGCAGCGCTACAGATACGCAGTATTTT. This encodes CASSATDTQYF.

V gene TRBV19 combines with J gene TRBJ1-1, with 8 bases that match TRBD1. The germline gives CDR1 LNHDA, CDR2 SQIVND (reference sequence). The CDR3 length is 14 residues. Trimming at V came to 4 bases and at J to 5 bases, leaving 6 bases not matched to a gene. CDR3 loop: CASSTRTGRTEAFF. The CDR3 coding sequence is TGTGCCAGTAGTACCCGGACAGGGAGGACTGAAGCTTTCTTT.

CDR3 nucleotides: TGTGCCAGCATGTCGGCTAGCGGGAGTAGCGGCGCCGGGGAGCTGTTTTTT. It translates to CASMSASGSSGAGELFF. The V and J genes are TRBV28 and TRBJ2-2, with 10 bases that match TRBD2. The CDR3 contains 17 residues. Trimming cost V 7 bases and J 6 bases; bases outside gene matches: 14. Germline V CDR1 and CDR2: MDHEN, SYDVKM.

The chain has TRBV7-9 and TRBJ2-1, with D perhaps matching TRBD2 (5 bases). This CDR3 contains 15 residues. The V end was cut by 0 bases, the J end by 9 bases, with 15 bases between. The germline gives CDR1 SEHNR, CDR2 FQNEAQ (reference sequence). The CDR3 loop reads CASSLAELAGSEQFF. CDR3 sequence (DNA): TGTGCCAGCAGCTTAGCCGAGCTTGCGGGTAGTGAGCAGTTCTTC. Looking up the rest from reference TRBV7-9 and TRBJ2-1 gives the full variable domain: DTGVSQNPRHKITKRGQNVTFRCDPISEHNRLYWYRQTLGQGPEFLTYFQNEAQLEKSRLLSDRFSAERPKGSFSTLEIQRTEQGDSAMYLCASSLAELAGSEQFFGPGTRLTVL.

This chain connects TRBV9 to TRBJ1-2; 7 nucleotides agree with TRBD1. Germline trimming cut 4 bases from V and 8 bases from J; bases unmatched to any gene: 11. Germline V gene data show CDR1 as SGDLS and CDR2 as YYNGEE. The CDR3 runs 14 residues. Here the CDR3 DNA reads TGTGCCAGCAGCCCCTTGGGGACAGTAGACGGCTACACCTTC. This codes for CASSPLGTVDGYTF. Filled out from reference TRBV9 and TRBJ1-2, the complete variable domain reads DSGVTQTPKHLITATGQRVTLRCSPRSGDLSVYWYQQSLDQGLQFLIQYYNGEERAKGNILERFSAQQFPDLHSELNLSSLELGDSALYFCASSPLGTVDGYTFGSGTRLTVV.